The rows below give T cell receptor beta chains drawn from one sample of a study of T cell repertoires in cytomegalovirus infection. In TCRdb, the reads were re-called with MiXCR into one record per CDR3 protein. The table lists about 900,000 distinct CDR3 sequences, around 30% of them singletons. Their recognized antigens are unknown. The material was cultured CD8+ T cells from PBMCs, obtained from culture after CMV antigen stimulation. The receptors originated from a human donor in good health (CMV status not recorded). Some clones in this sample may be carry-over from other donors' samples. CDR3s leave out the opening cysteine and the closing phenylalanine or tryptophan.

j_call v_call cdr3_aa
TRBJ2-1 TRBV4-1 ASSQGLMASANEQF
TRBJ2-5 TRBV20-1 SARDLGTGGKETQY
TRBJ2-7 TRBV19 ASGSGGNYEQY
TRBJ1-1 TRBV7-9 ASTPSGPATEAF
TRBJ2-5 TRBV15 ATSREGGQETQY
TRBJ1-2 TRBV7-6 ASSPGTAGGGNGYT
TRBJ1-4 TRBV7-2 ASSRRWTVNEKLF
TRBJ1-2 TRBV5-6 ASSGGTTYGYT
TRBJ1-2 TRBV4-1 ASSQDQGRDYGYT
TRBJ1-5 TRBV27 ASSLLGNQPQH
TRBJ2-3 TRBV12-5 ASEGLTDTQY
TRBJ1-2 TRBV5-6 ASSRPLDITHGYT
TRBJ2-2 TRBV7-6 ASSSGDATGELF
TRBJ2-4 TRBV20-1 SARVPTGGMGIQY
TRBJ1-1 TRBV27 ASSLTISMNTEAF
TRBJ2-2 TRBV5-1 ATSQGRRTGELF
TRBJ2-2 TRBV20-1 SAPRWGAELF
TRBJ2-5 TRBV5-6 ASSFPIDRETQY
TRBJ1-1 TRBV7-9 ASSLAFQGQATEAF
TRBJ2-2 TRBV5-8 ASTSVLASPGELF
TRBJ2-1 TRBV12-3/TRBV12-4 ASSRTSYNEQF
TRBJ2-3 TRBV7-6 ASSFRDRGSTDTQY
TRBJ2-1 TRBV11-1 ASRTTQATLYNEQF
TRBJ1-4 TRBV7-9 ASSHPGTVDEKLF
TRBJ2-3 TRBV10-3 AIMPSGGPSTDTQY
TRBJ1-6 TRBV6-2/TRBV6-3 ASSSLDGRDSPLH
TRBJ2-3 TRBV7-3 ASSFYGTGYTDTQY
TRBJ1-1 TRBV7-9 ASSSFNEWNTEAF
TRBJ2-1 TRBV27 ASSLLEGAGEQF
TRBJ1-1 TRBV2 ASPWWGTPNTEAF
TRBJ2-3 TRBV14 ASSFLTSQTTDTQY
TRBJ2-2 TRBV24-1 ATSDPETEIRAGELF
TRBJ1-1 TRBV27 ASSLPGQINTEAF
TRBJ2-2 TRBV11-2 ASSPSGIGTGELF
TRBJ1-2 TRBV9 ASNDQGTGYGYT
TRBJ2-4 TRBV25-1 ASSEGTGWAKNIQY
TRBJ1-1 TRBV27 ASSFGEFSEAF
TRBJ1-2 TRBV7-8 ASSHSVRGEYGYT
TRBJ1-4 TRBV20-1 SARTGGNPNEKLF
TRBJ2-2 TRBV27 ASSKSGLAVPTGELF
TRBJ2-7 TRBV10-3 AISEFPYEQY
TRBJ1-4 TRBV27 ASSSWGGEKLF
TRBJ2-7 TRBV7-9 ASSLYLYFGDYEQY
TRBJ2-7 TRBV12-3/TRBV12-4 ASSFSGGVYEQY
TRBJ1-2 TRBV12-3/TRBV12-4 ARVRDREYGYT
TRBJ1-4 TRBV11-2 ASSLRSGVPEKLF
TRBJ2-3 TRBV12-3/TRBV12-4 ASISGTGESQEIDTQY
TRBJ1-1 TRBV5-6 ASSLIGWGIDTEAF
TRBJ1-2 TRBV6-6 ASTEGGVSYGYT
TRBJ1-2 TRBV2 ASSLGTGGGYGYT
TRBJ1-1 TRBV9 ASSAKERGTAAEAF